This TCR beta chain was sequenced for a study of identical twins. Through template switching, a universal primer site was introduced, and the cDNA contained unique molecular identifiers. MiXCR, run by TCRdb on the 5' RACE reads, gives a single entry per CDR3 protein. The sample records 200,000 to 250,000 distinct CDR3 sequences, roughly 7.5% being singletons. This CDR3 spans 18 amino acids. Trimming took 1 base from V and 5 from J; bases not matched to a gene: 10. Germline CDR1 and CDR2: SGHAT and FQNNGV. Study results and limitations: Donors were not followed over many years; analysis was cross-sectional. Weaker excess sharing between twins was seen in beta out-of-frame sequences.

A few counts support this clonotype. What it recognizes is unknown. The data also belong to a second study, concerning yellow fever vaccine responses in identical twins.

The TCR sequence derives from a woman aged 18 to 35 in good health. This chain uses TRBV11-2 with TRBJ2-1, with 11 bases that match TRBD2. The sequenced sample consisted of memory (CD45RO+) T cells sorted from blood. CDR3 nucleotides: TGTGCCAGCAGCTTAGTAGTTAGCGGGAGGGCAAGGAACAATGAGCAGTTCTTC. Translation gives CASSLVVSGRARNNEQFF.